This is a list of T cell receptor beta chains from one sample in a study of T cell clonotyping in hematopoietic cell transplantation. Repertoires were generated with immunoSEQ multiplex PCR, while TCRdb's copy carries only in-frame clones and drops some. The sample consists of 11,000 to 15,000 clones, roughly 64% of them appearing once. Sequencing was done on a sample of PBMCs. These receptors were taken from a human donor who either received an allogeneic hematopoietic cell transplant for a myeloid malignancy or was a related donor (not recorded which). Some clones in this sample may be carry-over from other donors' samples. CDR3s include the opening cysteine and the closing phenylalanine or tryptophan. D genes are given only for firm matches. A clone size is listed for some rows: how often the clone was seen (once, few, many), or a class if it is expanded.

>TRBD1|few|TRBJ1-2|TRBV5-1
TGCGCCAGCAGCACCATCGACGGACAGGGGATATATGGCTACACCTTC
CASSTIDGQGIYGYTF
>NA|NA|TRBJ2-2|TRBV4-2
TGTGCCAGCAGCCAAGGACACAGGGACACCGGGGAGCTGTTTTTT
CASSQGHRDTGELFF
>NA|NA|TRBJ2-5|TRBV10-2
TGCGCCAGCAGGAAAAGCTGGGACAACCAAGAGACCCAGTACTTC
CASRKSWDNQETQYF
>NA|NA|TRBJ1-5|TRBV6-5
TGTGCCAGCAGCCAGATGGGCAGACAGCCCCAGCATTTT
CASSQMGRQPQHF
>NA|NA|TRBJ2-2|TRBV4-1
TGCGCCAGCAGCCAAGATGTGGCCGGGGAGCTGTTTTTT
CASSQDVAGELFF
>NA|NA|TRBJ2-3|TRBV27
TGTGCCAGCAGTTTGCGGCCGGGACCTAGCACAGATACGCAGTATTTT
CASSLRPGPSTDTQYF
>NA|NA|TRBJ2-5|TRBV5-6
TGTGCCAGCAGATTTCAGGGAGCCCAGTACTTC
CASRFQGAQYF
>NA|NA|TRBJ1-1|TRBV29-1
TGCAGCGGGTACACAGGAGTGAACACTGAAGCTTTCTTT
CSGYTGVNTEAFF
>NA|NA|TRBJ1-2|TRBV5-4
TGTGCCAGCAGCTTTTCGTCAGGGGGCTACACCTTC
CASSFSSGGYTF
>NA|NA|TRBJ2-5|TRBV28
TGTGCCAGCAGTTTCGGAGGGTACGAGACCCAGTACTTC
CASSFGGYETQYF
>NA|NA|TRBJ2-5|TRBV19
TGTGCCAGTAGTATAGAAACAGGGACGCAGGGGACCCAGTACTTC
CASSIETGTQGTQYF
>NA|NA|TRBJ1-6|TRBV30
TGTGCCTGGGCGCTACAGGATTTAGGGAATTCACCCCTCCACTTT
CAWALQDLGNSPLHF
>NA|NA|TRBJ1-2|TRBV28
TGTGCCAGCAGCCTTACGGGGGGCGCCTATGGCTACACCTTC
CASSLTGGAYGYTF